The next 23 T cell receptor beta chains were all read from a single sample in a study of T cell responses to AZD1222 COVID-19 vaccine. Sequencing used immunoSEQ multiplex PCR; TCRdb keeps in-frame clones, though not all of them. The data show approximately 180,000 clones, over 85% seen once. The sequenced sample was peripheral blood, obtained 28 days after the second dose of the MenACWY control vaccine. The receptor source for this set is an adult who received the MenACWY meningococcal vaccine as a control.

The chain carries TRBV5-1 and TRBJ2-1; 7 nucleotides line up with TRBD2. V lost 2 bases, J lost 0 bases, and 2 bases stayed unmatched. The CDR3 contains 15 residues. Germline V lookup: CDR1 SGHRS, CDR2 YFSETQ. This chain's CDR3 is CASSFGRISYNEQFF. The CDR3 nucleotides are TGCGCCAGCAGCTTCGGGAGGATCTCCTACAATGAGCAGTTCTTC.

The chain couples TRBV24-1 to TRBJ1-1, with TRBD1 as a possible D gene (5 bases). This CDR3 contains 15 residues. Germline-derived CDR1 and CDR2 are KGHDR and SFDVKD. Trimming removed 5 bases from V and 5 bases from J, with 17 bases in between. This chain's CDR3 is CATSGVAGGDTEAFF. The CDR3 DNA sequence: TGTGCCACCAGTGGTGTTGCCGGGGGGGATACTGAAGCTTTCTTT.

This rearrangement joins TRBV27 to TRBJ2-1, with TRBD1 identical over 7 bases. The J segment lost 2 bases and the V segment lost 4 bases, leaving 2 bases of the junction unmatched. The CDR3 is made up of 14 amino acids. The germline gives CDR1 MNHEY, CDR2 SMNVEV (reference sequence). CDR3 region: CASSSQGTYNEQFF. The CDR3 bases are TGTGCCAGCAGTTCACAGGGGACCTACAATGAGCAGTTCTTC.

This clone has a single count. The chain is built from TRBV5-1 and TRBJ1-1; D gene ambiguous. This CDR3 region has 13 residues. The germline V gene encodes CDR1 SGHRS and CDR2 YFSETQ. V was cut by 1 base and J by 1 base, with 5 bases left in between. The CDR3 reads CASSLRGNTEAFF. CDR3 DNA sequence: TGCGCCAGCAGCTTGAGAGGGAACACTGAAGCTTTCTTT.

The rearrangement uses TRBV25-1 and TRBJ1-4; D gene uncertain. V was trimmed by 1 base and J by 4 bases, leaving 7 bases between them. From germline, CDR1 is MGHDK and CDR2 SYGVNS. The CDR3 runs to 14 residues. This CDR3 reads CASSESWDNEKLFF. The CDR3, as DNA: TGTGCCAGCAGTGAATCTTGGGATAATGAAAAACTGTTTTTT.

CDR3 nucleotide sequence: TGTGCCAGCAGTATCGACACAGATACGCAGTATTTT. Residues: CASSIDTDTQYF. The chain couples TRBV7-2 to TRBJ2-3; D not resolved. The germline CDR1 and CDR2 sequences are SGHTA and FQGNSA. V lost 6 bases, J lost 2 bases, and 6 bases lay in between. The CDR3 length is 12 residues.

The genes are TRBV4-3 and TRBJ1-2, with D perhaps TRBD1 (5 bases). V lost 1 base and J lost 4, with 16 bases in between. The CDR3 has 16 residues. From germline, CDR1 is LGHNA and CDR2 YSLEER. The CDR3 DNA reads TGCGCCAGCAGCCAAGGAATAGGGGTGTTGGGCTATGGCTACACCTTC. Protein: CASSQGIGVLGYGYTF.

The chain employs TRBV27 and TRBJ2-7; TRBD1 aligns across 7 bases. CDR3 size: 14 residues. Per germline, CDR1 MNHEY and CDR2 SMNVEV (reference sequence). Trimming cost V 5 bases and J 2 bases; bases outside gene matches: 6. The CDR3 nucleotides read TGTGCCAGCAGTATCAGACAGGGTACCTACGAGCAGTACTTC. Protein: CASSIRQGTYEQYF.

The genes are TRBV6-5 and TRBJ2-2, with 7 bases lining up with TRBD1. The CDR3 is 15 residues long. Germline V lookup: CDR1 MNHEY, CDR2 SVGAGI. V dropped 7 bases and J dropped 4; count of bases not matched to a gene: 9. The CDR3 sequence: CASKNDRASTGELFF. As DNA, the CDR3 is TGTGCCAGCAAAAATGACAGGGCTTCCACCGGGGAGCTGTTTTTT.

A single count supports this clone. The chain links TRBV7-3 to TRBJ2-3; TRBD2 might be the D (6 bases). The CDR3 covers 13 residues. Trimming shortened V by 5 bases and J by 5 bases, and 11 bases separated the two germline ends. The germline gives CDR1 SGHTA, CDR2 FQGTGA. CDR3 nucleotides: TGTGCCAGCAGCCCAGTCGGGGGAGATACGCAGTATTTT. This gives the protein CASSPVGGDTQYF.

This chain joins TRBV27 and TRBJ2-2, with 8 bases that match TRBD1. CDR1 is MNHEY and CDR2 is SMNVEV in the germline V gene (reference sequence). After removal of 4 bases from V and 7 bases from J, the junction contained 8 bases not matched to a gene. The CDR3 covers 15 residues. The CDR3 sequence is CASSSGGESSGELFF. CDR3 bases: TGTGCCAGCAGTTCAGGGGGCGAAAGTAGCGGGGAGCTGTTTTTT.

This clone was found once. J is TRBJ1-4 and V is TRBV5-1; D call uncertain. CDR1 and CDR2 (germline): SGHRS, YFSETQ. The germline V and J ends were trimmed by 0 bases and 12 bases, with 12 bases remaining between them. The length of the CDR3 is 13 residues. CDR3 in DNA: TGCGCCAGCAGCTTGGGGGCGGGTGCGGAACTGTTTTTT. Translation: CASSLGAGAELFF.

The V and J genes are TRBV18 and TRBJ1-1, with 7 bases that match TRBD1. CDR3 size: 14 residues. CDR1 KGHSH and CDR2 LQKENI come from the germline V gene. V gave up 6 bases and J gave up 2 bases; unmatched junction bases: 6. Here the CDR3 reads CASSGQALNTEAFF. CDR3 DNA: TGTGCCAGCTCCGGACAGGCCCTAAACACTGAAGCTTTCTTT.

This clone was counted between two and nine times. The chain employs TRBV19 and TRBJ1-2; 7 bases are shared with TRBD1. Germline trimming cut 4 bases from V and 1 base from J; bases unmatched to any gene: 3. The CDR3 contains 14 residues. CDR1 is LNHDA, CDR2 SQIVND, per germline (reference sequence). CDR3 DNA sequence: TGTGCCAGTAGTACCGGGACAGTTAACTATGGCTACACCTTC. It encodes CASSTGTVNYGYTF.

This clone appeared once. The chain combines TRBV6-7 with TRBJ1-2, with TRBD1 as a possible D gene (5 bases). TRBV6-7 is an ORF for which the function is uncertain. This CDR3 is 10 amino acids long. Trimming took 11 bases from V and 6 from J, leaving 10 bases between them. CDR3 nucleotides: TGTGCCGGGGGACGGGATGGCTACACCTTC. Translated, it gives CAGGRDGYTF.

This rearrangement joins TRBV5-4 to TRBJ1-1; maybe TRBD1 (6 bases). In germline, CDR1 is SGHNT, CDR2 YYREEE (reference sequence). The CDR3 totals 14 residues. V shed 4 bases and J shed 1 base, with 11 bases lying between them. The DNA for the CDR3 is TGTGCCAGCAGCCAAGACAGGTCGAACACTGAAGCTTTCTTT. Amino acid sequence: CASSQDRSNTEAFF.

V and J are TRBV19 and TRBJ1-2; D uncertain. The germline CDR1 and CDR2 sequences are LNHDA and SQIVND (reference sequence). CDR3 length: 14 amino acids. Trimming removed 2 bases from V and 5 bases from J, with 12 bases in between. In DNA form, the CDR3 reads TGTGCCAGTAGTATAAAGGATGATCAGTATGGCTACACCTTC. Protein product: CASSIKDDQYGYTF.

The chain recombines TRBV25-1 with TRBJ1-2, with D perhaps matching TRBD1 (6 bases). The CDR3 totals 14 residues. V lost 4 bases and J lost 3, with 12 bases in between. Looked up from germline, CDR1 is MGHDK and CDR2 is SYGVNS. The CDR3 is CASSGGGAYYGYTF. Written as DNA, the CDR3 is TGTGCCAGCAGTGGGGGGGGCGCGTACTATGGCTACACCTTC.

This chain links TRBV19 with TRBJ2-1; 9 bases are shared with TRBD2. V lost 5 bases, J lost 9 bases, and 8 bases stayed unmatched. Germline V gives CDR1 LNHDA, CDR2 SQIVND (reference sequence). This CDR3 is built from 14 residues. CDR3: CASSPVAGALEQFF. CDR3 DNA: TGTGCCAGTAGTCCGGTAGCGGGAGCTCTTGAGCAGTTCTTC.

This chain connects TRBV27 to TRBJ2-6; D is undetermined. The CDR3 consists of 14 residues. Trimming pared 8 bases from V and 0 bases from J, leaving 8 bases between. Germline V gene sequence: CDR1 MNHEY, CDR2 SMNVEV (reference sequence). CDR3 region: CASLGYSGANVLTF. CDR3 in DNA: TGTGCCAGCCTGGGCTACTCTGGGGCCAACGTCCTGACTTTC.

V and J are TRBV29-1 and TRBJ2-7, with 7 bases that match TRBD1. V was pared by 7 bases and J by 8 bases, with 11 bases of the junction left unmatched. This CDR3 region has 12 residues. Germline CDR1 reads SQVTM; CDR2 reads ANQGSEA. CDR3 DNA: TGCAGCGGCCGGGACAGCCTTACGAAGCAGTACTTC. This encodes CSGRDSLTKQYF.

The CDR3 DNA reads as TGTGCCAGCAGTTACGGGGGTGAGCAGTTCTTC. The encoded protein is CASSYGGEQFF. The chain combines TRBV6-5 with TRBJ2-1, with D perhaps matching TRBD1 or TRBD2 (5 bases each). Germline V gene sequence: CDR1 MNHEY, CDR2 SVGAGI. Trimming took 2 bases from V and 9 from J, leaving 5 bases between them. This CDR3 spans 11 amino acids.

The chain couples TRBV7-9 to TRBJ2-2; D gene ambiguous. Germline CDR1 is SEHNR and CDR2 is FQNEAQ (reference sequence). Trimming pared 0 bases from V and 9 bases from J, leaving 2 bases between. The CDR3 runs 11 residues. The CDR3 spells CASSLAWELFF. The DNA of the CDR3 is TGTGCCAGCAGCTTAGCTTGGGAGCTGTTTTTT.